This is a list of T cell receptor beta chains from one sample in a study of cytomegalovirus exposure and HLA in healthy donors. The data were produced by immunoSEQ multiplex PCR, yet TCRdb's version contains in-frame clones alone and is incomplete. This table has 150,000 to 250,000 clones, 82% appearing once. Source material: PBMCs. The receptors here all came from a boy aged 2 to 10 in good health and CMV-seronegative. The CDR3 runs from the conserved cysteine through the conserved F or W. Fields, in order: CDR3 protein, CDR3 DNA, V gene, J gene, clone size, D gene. D genes are given only for firm matches. A clone size is listed for some rows: how often the clone was seen (once, few, many), or a class if it is expanded.

CDR3aa: CASRHKPGEQETQYF; CDR3nt: TGTGCCAGCAGACACAAACCGGGGGAGCAAGAGACCCAGTACTTC; v_gene: TRBV7-9; j_gene: TRBJ2-5; abundance: .; d_gene: .
CDR3aa: CASSDWDRTVGELFF; CDR3nt: TGTGCCAGCAGCGATTGGGACAGAACGGTCGGGGAGCTGTTTTTT; v_gene: TRBV5-4; j_gene: TRBJ2-2; abundance: .; d_gene: TRBD1
CDR3aa: CSCRGNYGYTF; CDR3nt: TGCAGCTGCCGGGGGAACTATGGCTACACCTTC; v_gene: TRBV29-1; j_gene: TRBJ1-2; abundance: .; d_gene: .
CDR3aa: CAISDRELVGYTF; CDR3nt: TGTGCCATCAGTGACAGGGAACTGGTCGGCTACACCTTC; v_gene: TRBV10-3; j_gene: TRBJ1-2; abundance: .; d_gene: .
CDR3aa: CASSIQSNQPQHF; CDR3nt: TGTGCCAGTAGTATCCAAAGCAATCAGCCCCAGCATTTT; v_gene: TRBV19; j_gene: TRBJ1-5; abundance: .; d_gene: .
CDR3aa: CAIREDRSETQYF; CDR3nt: TGTGCCATCAGGGAGGACAGGTCGGAGACCCAGTACTTC; v_gene: TRBV10-3; j_gene: TRBJ2-5; abundance: .; d_gene: TRBD1
CDR3aa: CASSNERGSTDTQYF; CDR3nt: TGTGCCAGTAGTAACGAGCGGGGAAGCACAGATACGCAGTATTTT; v_gene: TRBV19; j_gene: TRBJ2-3; abundance: few; d_gene: TRBD2
CDR3aa: CASRVQGDSPLHF; CDR3nt: TGTGCCAGTAGGGTACAGGGAGATTCACCCCTCCACTTT; v_gene: TRBV19; j_gene: TRBJ1-6; abundance: .; d_gene: .
CDR3aa: CAVSTVAANYGYTF; CDR3nt: TGTGCCGTCAGTACGGTAGCAGCTAACTATGGCTACACCTTC; v_gene: TRBV10-3; j_gene: TRBJ1-2; abundance: .; d_gene: .
CDR3aa: CASGLSGNTIYF; CDR3nt: TGTGCTAGTGGTTTGTCAGGAAACACCATATATTTT; v_gene: TRBV12-5; j_gene: TRBJ1-3; abundance: .; d_gene: .
CDR3aa: CASSFLGGGQETQYF; CDR3nt: TGCGCCAGCAGCTTCCTAGGGGGGGGTCAAGAGACCCAGTACTTC; v_gene: TRBV5-1; j_gene: TRBJ2-5; abundance: few; d_gene: .
CDR3aa: CASSLGSSDEQFF; CDR3nt: TGTGCCAGCAGCTTAGGGTCAAGCGATGAGCAGTTCTTC; v_gene: TRBV7-2; j_gene: TRBJ2-1; abundance: once; d_gene: .
CDR3aa: CASTYRVTYNSPLHF; CDR3nt: TGTGCCAGCACCTATCGGGTTACCTATAATTCACCCCTCCACTTT; v_gene: TRBV6-5; j_gene: TRBJ1-6; abundance: .; d_gene: .
CDR3aa: CAWSVREVAFF; CDR3nt: TGTGCCTGGAGTGTTCGGGAGGTAGCTTTCTTT; v_gene: TRBV30; j_gene: TRBJ1-1; abundance: .; d_gene: .
CDR3aa: CSSSFPPGGSGAEAFF; CDR3nt: TGTTCCAGCAGCTTCCCGCCGGGGGGCAGTGGGGCTGAAGCTTTCTTT; v_gene: TRBV7-9; j_gene: TRBJ1-1; abundance: .; d_gene: .
CDR3aa: CSVEDVGGGKQFF; CDR3nt: TGCAGCGTTGAAGATGTCGGGGGTGGGAAGCAGTTCTTC; v_gene: TRBV29-1; j_gene: TRBJ2-1; abundance: .; d_gene: .
CDR3aa: CASSQGLAGQPQHF; CDR3nt: TGCGCCAGCAGCCAAGGATTGGCAGGTCAGCCCCAGCATTTT; v_gene: TRBV4-3; j_gene: TRBJ1-5; abundance: .; d_gene: .
CDR3aa: CASSQEPSGQGFGYEQYF; CDR3nt: TGCGCCAGCAGCCAAGAACCTTCGGGACAGGGTTTTGGCTACGAGCAGTACTTC; v_gene: TRBV4-3; j_gene: TRBJ2-7; abundance: .; d_gene: TRBD1
CDR3aa: CASAKQGLGTEAFF; CDR3nt: TGCGCCAGCGCGAAACAGGGTCTGGGCACTGAAGCTTTCTTT; v_gene: TRBV5-1; j_gene: TRBJ1-1; abundance: .; d_gene: .
CDR3aa: CASSPPSGTVYEQYF; CDR3nt: TGTGCCAGCAGCCCACCTTCCGGGACAGTCTACGAGCAGTACTTC; v_gene: TRBV7-9; j_gene: TRBJ2-7; abundance: .; d_gene: TRBD1
CDR3aa: CSGRRGNGGELFF; CDR3nt: TGCAGCGGGAGGAGGGGTAACGGCGGGGAGCTGTTTTTT; v_gene: TRBV29-1; j_gene: TRBJ2-2; abundance: .; d_gene: .
CDR3aa: CASRGGDTEAFF; CDR3nt: TGTGCCAGCAGGGGGGGGGACACTGAAGCTTTCTTT; v_gene: TRBV2; j_gene: TRBJ1-1; abundance: .; d_gene: .
CDR3aa: CASSLNLDGYTF; CDR3nt: TGTGCCAGTAGTCTAAACTTGGATGGCTACACCTTC; v_gene: TRBV19; j_gene: TRBJ1-2; abundance: .; d_gene: .
CDR3aa: CASSSGLSYGYTF; CDR3nt: TGTGCCAGCAGCTCGGGACTGAGCTATGGCTACACCTTC; v_gene: TRBV5-6; j_gene: TRBJ1-2; abundance: .; d_gene: .
CDR3aa: CASSQETAAGYTF; CDR3nt: TGTGCCAGCAGCCAAGAGACAGCTGCTGGCTACACCTTC; v_gene: TRBV4-2; j_gene: TRBJ1-2; abundance: few; d_gene: .
CDR3aa: CASKDSVGYTF; CDR3nt: TGTGCCAGCAAGGACTCAGTCGGCTACACCTTC; v_gene: TRBV9; j_gene: TRBJ1-2; abundance: .; d_gene: .
CDR3aa: CASSKQGQDIQYF; CDR3nt: TGTGCCAGCAGCAAACAGGGGCAGGACATTCAGTACTTC; v_gene: TRBV5-4; j_gene: TRBJ2-4; abundance: .; d_gene: TRBD1
CDR3aa: CASSLMVEARTDTQYF; CDR3nt: TGTGCCAGCAGCTTAATGGTTGAAGCGAGAACAGATACGCAGTATTTT; v_gene: TRBV5-6; j_gene: TRBJ2-3; abundance: .; d_gene: .
CDR3aa: CASSLGAFTGELFF; CDR3nt: TGCGCCAGCTCGTTGGGGGCTTTCACCGGGGAGCTGTTTTTT; v_gene: TRBV5-1; j_gene: TRBJ2-2; abundance: .; d_gene: .
CDR3aa: CASSPSGTSAAQETQYF; CDR3nt: TGCGCCAGCAGCCCTAGCGGGACCTCGGCCGCCCAAGAGACCCAGTACTTC; v_gene: TRBV4-1; j_gene: TRBJ2-5; abundance: .; d_gene: TRBD2
CDR3aa: CASSIGTSKSDTQYF; CDR3nt: TGTGCCAGCAGCATCGGGACTAGCAAGTCAGATACGCAGTATTTT; v_gene: TRBV5-8; j_gene: TRBJ2-3; abundance: .; d_gene: TRBD2
CDR3aa: CASSILTVSNQPQHF; CDR3nt: TGTGCCAGTAGTATATTGACAGTTAGCAATCAGCCCCAGCATTTT; v_gene: TRBV19; j_gene: TRBJ1-5; abundance: .; d_gene: .
CDR3aa: CATSLAGTAYEQYF; CDR3nt: TGTGCCACCAGTCTTGCCGGGACAGCCTACGAGCAGTACTTC; v_gene: TRBV15; j_gene: TRBJ2-7; abundance: once; d_gene: TRBD1
CDR3aa: CASSPGAGTYTF; CDR3nt: TGTGCCAGCAGCCCCGGTGCTGGTACCTACACCTTC; v_gene: TRBV9; j_gene: TRBJ1-2; abundance: .; d_gene: .
CDR3aa: CAWNLLSAVDTDTQYF; CDR3nt: TGTGCCTGGAACCTGCTCTCAGCGGTGGACACAGATACGCAGTATTTT; v_gene: TRBV30; j_gene: TRBJ2-3; abundance: .; d_gene: .
CDR3aa: CASASTENTEAFF; CDR3nt: TGTGCTAGTGCCTCGACAGAGAACACTGAAGCTTTCTTT; v_gene: TRBV12-5; j_gene: TRBJ1-1; abundance: .; d_gene: .
CDR3aa: CASRQGAETQYF; CDR3nt: TGTGCCAGCAGGCAGGGTGCGGAGACCCAGTACTTC; v_gene: TRBV6-6; j_gene: TRBJ2-5; abundance: few; d_gene: .
CDR3aa: CASSQTGSGGYTF; CDR3nt: TGCGCCAGCAGCCAGACAGGGTCGGGTGGCTACACCTTC; v_gene: TRBV4-1; j_gene: TRBJ1-2; abundance: .; d_gene: TRBD1
CDR3aa: CASSWTSGCEQYF; CDR3nt: TGTGCCAGCAGTTGGACTAGCGGGTGCGAGCAGTACTTC; v_gene: TRBV21-1; j_gene: TRBJ2-7; abundance: .; d_gene: .
CDR3aa: CASSLAPLADSYQETQYF; CDR3nt: TGCGCCAGCAGCTTGGCGCCACTAGCGGACTCGTACCAAGAGACCCAGTACTTC; v_gene: TRBV5-1; j_gene: TRBJ2-5; abundance: .; d_gene: TRBD2
CDR3aa: CASSPNTGTGGFGYTF; CDR3nt: TGTGCCAGTAGTCCAAATACCGGGACAGGGGGATTCGGCTACACCTTC; v_gene: TRBV19; j_gene: TRBJ1-2; abundance: .; d_gene: TRBD1
CDR3aa: CASSLYDRGGMDTEAFF; CDR3nt: TGTGCCAGCAGCTTATATGACAGGGGAGGGATGGACACTGAAGCTTTCTTT; v_gene: TRBV11-1; j_gene: TRBJ1-1; abundance: .; d_gene: TRBD1
CDR3aa: CASSFYVRGGNYGYTF; CDR3nt: TGTGCCAGCAGCTTTTATGTAAGGGGTGGAAACTATGGCTACACCTTC; v_gene: TRBV5-6; j_gene: TRBJ1-2; abundance: .; d_gene: .
CDR3aa: CASSVGAGMSTGELFF; CDR3nt: TGTGCCAGCAGCGTAGGAGCAGGGATGTCCACCGGGGAGCTGTTTTTT; v_gene: TRBV9; j_gene: TRBJ2-2; abundance: .; d_gene: .
CDR3aa: CASSIGPGQGLRYGYTF; CDR3nt: TGTGCCAGTAGTATCGGTCCGGGACAGGGGTTACGGTATGGCTACACCTTC; v_gene: TRBV19; j_gene: TRBJ1-2; abundance: .; d_gene: TRBD1
CDR3aa: CSVSGGRGTEAFF; CDR3nt: TGCAGCGTTTCCGGGGGGCGCGGAACTGAAGCTTTCTTT; v_gene: TRBV29-1; j_gene: TRBJ1-1; abundance: .; d_gene: .
CDR3aa: CASSPGLRYNEQFF; CDR3nt: TGTGCCAGCTCCCCGGGACTCCGTTACAATGAGCAGTTCTTC; v_gene: TRBV18; j_gene: TRBJ2-1; abundance: .; d_gene: .
CDR3aa: CASRPRQGAVLGYTF; CDR3nt: TGTGCCAGCAGGCCCCGGCAGGGGGCGGTATTAGGCTACACCTTC; v_gene: TRBV7-2; j_gene: TRBJ1-2; abundance: .; d_gene: TRBD1
CDR3aa: CSVAGTGDLNYGYTF; CDR3nt: TGCAGCGTGGCCGGGACAGGGGACCTCAACTATGGCTACACCTTC; v_gene: TRBV29-1; j_gene: TRBJ1-2; abundance: .; d_gene: TRBD1
CDR3aa: CARRTGGFSSNQPQHF; CDR3nt: TGTGCCAGAAGGACGGGGGGATTTTCAAGCAATCAGCCCCAGCATTTT; v_gene: TRBV5-3; j_gene: TRBJ1-5; abundance: .; d_gene: .
CDR3aa: CASSEGGGGYEQYF; CDR3nt: TGTGCCAGCAGTGAAGGAGGGGGGGGCTACGAGCAGTACTTC; v_gene: TRBV6-1; j_gene: TRBJ2-7; abundance: .; d_gene: .
CDR3aa: CASSKRTGVEGYTF; CDR3nt: TGTGCCAGCAGTAAACGAACAGGGGTCGAGGGCTACACCTTC; v_gene: TRBV6-5; j_gene: TRBJ1-2; abundance: .; d_gene: TRBD1
CDR3aa: CAWSPGGNQPQHF; CDR3nt: TGTGCCTGGAGTCCCGGAGGGAATCAGCCCCAGCATTTT; v_gene: TRBV30; j_gene: TRBJ1-5; abundance: .; d_gene: .